Sequencing of this T cell receptor (beta chain) was carried out in a study of beta chain features in type 1 diabetes. Averaging approximately 0.11 L, one heparinised blood draw was given by each donor. Each sorted fraction was over 95% pure. The V and J ends lost 7 bases and 7 bases respectively, with 16 bases between them. Per germline, CDR1 SQVTM and CDR2 ANQGSEA. The CDR3 totals 12 residues. This clone was seen a handful of times. Its antigen is not identified. Whole-study findings and limits: Patients with Type 1 diabetes showed moderately but significantly shorter TCRB CDR3s in all four CD4+ subsets.

Investigators reverse transcribed all isolated RNA, so they sequenced expressed TCRB transcripts. TCRdb's table, derived via immunoSEQ multiplex PCR, lists solely in-frame clones and lacks some. The sample comprises 150,000 to 180,000 clones, around 10% of which are singletons, and over 2% rests with the top ten. The chain joins TRBV29-1 to TRBJ1-2, with D unclear. The receptor's source is a man between 18 and 35 years old in good health. Specimen: central memory CD4+ T cells from blood. CDR3 residues: CSAGPGLSGYTF. CDR3 nucleotides: TGCAGCGCCGGACCCGGATTGTCTGGCTACACCTTC.